The source of this TCR beta chain is a study of T cells after posttransplantation cyclophosphamide (dated by TCRdb to about 2016). General notes on the study: Using TRB sequencing, the study followed how the T cell repertoire reconstituted after myeloablative bone marrow transplantation in which posttransplantation cyclophosphamide served as GVHD prophylaxis. TRB sequencing was performed on blood from all 35 or so PTCy patients with 1-year posttransplant specimens. Antigen receptor sequencing covered samples from roughly 40 PTCy-treated patients and 16 of their related bone marrow donors. Public TRB sequences were searched against a database of over 3,000 sequences associated with responses to pathogens, tumor antigens, self-antigens and alloantigens. In 3 patients, TRB sequencing was also performed on up to about 3 more blood samples taken 2 to 5.2 years after transplant, and in a handful of patients, pretransplant blood was also TRB-sequenced. Because TRA and TRB clonality were tightly correlated in nine or ten samples, subsequent TCR analyses were focused on TRB only. Overall results and qualifications from the work: The TRB repertoires of T cells infiltrating skin or GI tract showed only limited overlap with the TRB repertoires of T cells in blood. Across the roughly 48 patients, TRB clonality was highly associated with recipient CMV seropositivity and CMV reactivation, and diversity with PTCy was similar to that in the CNI/methotrexate controls. At 1-2 months, donor-recipient similarity was low but rose over the first year, and the later blood repertoires were often dominated by donor CD8+ memory clones.

V is pared back by 1 base and J by 8 bases, with 5 bases lying between the germline termini. Measured from the cysteine to the phenylalanine, the CDR3 is 11 residues long. Of the read, only the CDR3 DNA is kept; its 33 bases are in frame from base 1. As encoded in the germline V gene (reference sequence), CDR1 is SEHNR while CDR2 is FQNEAQ. A few counts support this clone. This clone's antigen is unknown. Per-base quality was not reported, and no clone a single base away is much larger than it. The time point label, read with the paper, signifies: posttransplant day relative to BM transplant. The control cohort consisted of roughly 11 patients who had myeloablative marrow transplants with methotrexate plus a calcineurin inhibitor and who were sampled 1 year after transplant. Peripheral blood and bone marrow mononuclear cells were isolated by Ficoll-Hypaque density centrifugation and were cryopreserved.

Genomic DNA was used for TRB sequencing, which was performed with the immunoSEQ assay at survey resolution or with the hsTCRB kit. As for the original processing: Initial read processing used immunoSEQ software, and repertoire analyses used the LymphoSeq R package. Clonality was computed as 1 minus normalized Shannon entropy; Gini coefficient was also calculated for each TRB dataset. To infer phenotypes in unsorted samples, TRB sequences from sorted subsets of the recipient or donor were mapped onto unsorted samples from the same recipient. Entries here come from immuneACCESS through TCRdb and include only in-frame sequences with V and J called. Some clones fail to appear in such tables; in the studies checked, an unresolved V gene covers under half of the shortfall, and the cause of the remainder is unknown. The DNA was the basis for D and trimming; V, J and clone size are from that table. In this sample the table shows about 10,000 clones, around 89% of which occur a single time. The ten largest clones represent under 30% of the sample.

The TCR was taken from a young adult male patient who received an allogeneic stem cell transplant from an unrelated donor, was CMV-positive, and had no GVHD. Some T cells may derive from the graft donor when a transplant has been performed. Sequences were derived from PBMCs, sampled after an allogeneic stem cell transplant with a calcineurin inhibitor and methotrexate. Recombination connected TRBV7-9 to TRBJ1-2; the D gene is unclear. The nucleotide sequence reads TGTGCCAGCAGCTTAGGGAGGGGCTACACCTTC. This encodes CASSLGRGYTF. Reference TRBV7-9 and TRBJ1-2 proteins supply the regions before and after the CDR3; the full variable domain is: DTGVSQNPRHKITKRGQNVTFRCDPISEHNRLYWYRQTLGQGPEFLTYFQNEAQLEKSRLLSDRFSAERPKGSFSTLEIQRTEQGDSAMYLCASSLGRGYTFGSGTRLTVV.